These 18 T cell receptor beta chains originate from one sample sequenced in a study of T cell responses to AZD1222 COVID-19 vaccine. Assay: immunoSEQ multiplex PCR; the TCRdb copy retains only in-frame clones and omits some. The sample includes approximately 120,000 clones, roughly 91% of them seen just once. Material: peripheral blood, obtained on day 0 of AZD1222 vaccination. The receptors were gathered from an adult in good health.

This chain uses TRBV7-9 with TRBJ2-5; 9 bases fit TRBD2. Germline CDR1 SEHNR, CDR2 FQNEAQ (reference sequence). There are 14 residues in the CDR3. The ends lost 6 bases at V and 5 bases at J; junction bases unmatched: 7. CDR3 in DNA: TGTGCCAGCAGAACAGGCGGGAGGGTCGAGACCCAGTACTTC. Translated: CASRTGGRVETQYF.

The V gene is TRBV3-1 (or the pseudogene TRBV3-2), the J gene TRBJ1-2, with 10 nucleotides matching TRBD1. The CDR3 covers 14 residues. CDR1 and CDR2 (germline): LGHDT, YNNKEL (reference sequence). V was clipped by 3 bases and J by 6 bases; unmatched bases: 4. The chain's CDR3 is CASSQRQGADGYTF. The DNA for the CDR3 is TGTGCCAGCAGCCAGCGACAGGGGGCCGATGGCTACACCTTC.

This chain connects TRBV19 to TRBJ2-1, with no clear D. CDR1 is LNHDA and CDR2 is SQIVND in the germline V gene (reference sequence). This CDR3 has 13 residues. Trimming left V 2 bases short and J 16 bases short, with 18 bases between. The CDR3 DNA reads as TGTGCCAGTAGTATACAAATTGTAGGGAACCTATTCTTC. Translating it yields CASSIQIVGNLFF.

The chain uses TRBV5-1 and TRBJ1-2, with no clear D. Per germline, CDR1 SGHRS and CDR2 YFSETQ. The CDR3 runs to 14 residues. The V gene lost 2 bases and the J gene lost 8 bases, with 16 bases spanning the gap. The CDR3 nucleotides are TGCGCCAGCAGCTTAAGTTCGCCCTTCGGCGGCTACACCTTC. As protein: CASSLSSPFGGYTF.

This clone was observed a few times. The V gene is TRBV4-3, the J gene TRBJ2-3, with TRBD2 matching 12 bases. Germline lookup yields CDR1 LGHNA and CDR2 YSLEER. This CDR3 spans 18 amino acids. With V trimmed by 0 bases and J by 8 bases, 12 bases remained unmatched. In DNA form, the CDR3 reads TGCGCCAGCAGCCAAGACTTCCGGCTAGCGGGAGGGCTTGGTACGCAGTATTTT. This encodes CASSQDFRLAGGLGTQYF.

The chain is built from TRBV6-1 and TRBJ1-4, with D unclear. Germline-derived CDR1 and CDR2 are MNHNS and SASEGT. Between the trimmed V and J ends, which lost 3 bases and 8 bases, there was a span of 13 bases. This CDR3 region has 14 residues. CDR3 nucleotide sequence: TGTGCCAGCAGTGAGGTTTCGGTTGTAGAAAAACTGTTTTTT. It encodes CASSEVSVVEKLFF.

The J gene is TRBJ2-1, the V gene TRBV5-6; the match to TRBD1 covers 7 bases. J was trimmed by 3 bases and V by 1 base; bases with no gene match: 4. The CDR3 has 15 residues. Germline V gene data show CDR1 as SGHDT and CDR2 as YYEEEE. The CDR3 spells CASSLTGANYNEQFF. The CDR3, as DNA: TGTGCCAGCAGCTTGACAGGGGCTAACTACAATGAGCAGTTCTTC.

DNA of the CDR3: TGTGCCAGCAGTTTGTCGGGGGTTCAAGAGACCCAGTACTTC. As protein: CASSLSGVQETQYF. This chain uses TRBV27 with TRBJ2-5; D perhaps matches TRBD2 (6 bases). This CDR3 spans 14 amino acids. The germline V gene has CDR1 MNHEY and CDR2 SMNVEV (reference sequence). Trimming took off 3 bases at V and 2 bases at J, with 10 bases between the two ends.

The chain employs TRBV11-2 and TRBJ2-1; D gene unclear. The CDR3 is 14 amino acids. Per germline, CDR1 SGHAT and CDR2 FQNNGV. Between the trimmed V and J ends, which lost 6 bases and 5 bases, there was a span of 14 bases. CDR3 protein: CASSLARVHNEQFF. CDR3 coding DNA: TGTGCCAGCAGTTTGGCCCGGGTTCACAATGAGCAGTTCTTC. The variable domain in full, completed from reference TRBV11-2 and TRBJ2-1, reads EAGVAQSPRYKIIEKRQSVAFWCNPISGHATLYWYQQILGQGPKLLIQFQNNGVVDDSQLPKDRFSAERLKGVDSTLKIQPAKLEDSAVYLCASSLARVHNEQFFGPGTRLTVL.

This clone was found a few times. V is TRBV3-1 (or the pseudogene TRBV3-2) and J is TRBJ1-5; D remains unclear. V lost 0 bases and J 6 bases, leaving 12 bases between the germline ends. Germline lookup yields CDR1 LGHDT and CDR2 YNNKEL (reference sequence). The CDR3 loop spans 15 amino acids. In nucleotides, the CDR3 is TGTGCCAGCAGCCAAGACATAAGGGTAGGTCAGCCCCAGCATTTT. Translation: CASSQDIRVGQPQHF.

V is TRBV19 and J is TRBJ2-6, with D perhaps matching TRBD2 (5 bases). V lost 7 bases to trimming and J lost 2 bases, with 15 bases between them. The CDR3 runs 16 residues. The germline V gene encodes CDR1 LNHDA and CDR2 SQIVND (reference sequence). CDR3 loop: CASKEELRAGANVLTF. CDR3 sequence (DNA): TGTGCCAGTAAGGAGGAACTAAGAGCTGGGGCCAACGTCCTGACTTTC.

The gene calls are TRBV6-5 and TRBJ1-1; D is possibly TRBD1 (5 bases). The CDR3 length is 12 residues. The germline V gene has CDR1 MNHEY and CDR2 SVGAGI. Trimming took 10 bases from V and 10 from J, leaving 19 bases between them. The CDR3 spells CATGGGRSGAFF. CDR3 in DNA: TGTGCCACGGGGGGTGGGCGGTCGGGAGCTTTCTTT.

The chain couples TRBV10-3 to TRBJ1-2; 8 bases line up with TRBD1. This CDR3 comprises 16 residues. Losses at the gene ends were 2 bases for V and 4 bases for J; bases not matched to a gene: 9. Germline V lookup: CDR1 ENHRY, CDR2 SYGVKD. The CDR3 here is CAISEPGQEVPYGYTF. The DNA of the CDR3 is TGTGCCATCAGTGAGCCGGGACAGGAGGTACCCTATGGCTACACCTTC.

This chain joins TRBV19 and TRBJ2-7; tentative D call: TRBD2 (6 bases). The V end was cut by 1 base, the J end by 0 bases, with 10 bases between. The germline CDR1 and CDR2 sequences are LNHDA and SQIVND (reference sequence). This CDR3 has 15 amino acids. This CDR3 reads CASSIAGVPSYEQYF. CDR3 DNA: TGTGCCAGTAGTATAGCGGGAGTGCCCTCCTACGAGCAGTACTTC.

The genes are TRBV6-5 and TRBJ2-7; 9 nucleotides line up with TRBD1. Germline V CDR1 and CDR2: MNHEY, SVGAGI. J was trimmed by 5 bases and V by 5 bases; bases with no gene match: 4. This CDR3 is built from 13 residues. In DNA, the CDR3 is TGTGCCAGCAGTAGGACAGGGGTTGACGAGCAGTACTTC. Translated, it gives CASSRTGVDEQYF.

The table lists this clone with a count of one. The rearrangement joins TRBV2 to TRBJ1-2; 7 positions match TRBD1. The CDR3 is made up of 14 amino acids. Trimming cost V 4 bases and J 0 bases; bases outside gene matches: 2. The V gene's germline CDR1 is SNHLY and CDR2 FYNNEI. CDR3 amino acids: CASSATGANYGYTF. The DNA of the CDR3 is TGTGCCAGCAGTGCCACAGGGGCTAACTATGGCTACACCTTC.

The rearrangement links TRBV19 to TRBJ2-3, with D hard to call. There are 14 residues in the CDR3. The germline V gene has CDR1 LNHDA and CDR2 SQIVND (reference sequence). Trimming stripped 3 bases from V and 3 bases from J, with 10 bases between. The CDR3 protein is CASSIALGTDTQYF. The CDR3 coding sequence is TGTGCCAGTAGTATCGCCTTAGGGACAGATACGCAGTATTTT.

This chain links TRBV18 with TRBJ1-2; no clear D. The germline V gene encodes CDR1 KGHSH and CDR2 LQKENI. The germline V and J ends were trimmed by 6 bases and 8 bases, with 13 bases remaining between them. The CDR3 is 12 amino acids. The CDR3 region has the DNA TGTGCCAGCTCCCCCAAAAACGGCGGCTACACCTTC. It encodes CASSPKNGGYTF.